This T cell receptor (beta chain) was sequenced in a study of beta chain features in type 1 diabetes. Background on the study: Age, gender and cell yields were alike across patients and healthy donors.

Via CD45RO/CCR7/CD25/CD127/CD95/CD27, cells of the CD4+ naive, central memory, regulatory and stem cell-like memory subsets were sorted. The isolated RNA, all of it, was reverse transcribed, so expressed TCRB transcripts were what got sequenced. About 1.01 million reads were obtained per stem cell-like memory T cell sample on average. Using immunoSEQ multiplex PCR, the repertoire was profiled, and TCRdb retains in-frame clones only, with some absent. The sample shows approximately 120,000 clones, 40% of them seen only once. Germline loops: CDR1 MDHEN, CDR2 SYDVKM. The ends were cut back, 6 bases at V and 8 bases at J, with 16 bases in the middle. CDR3 length: 13 residues. This clone was observed a handful of times.

Sequenced sample: stem cell memory CD4+ T cells from blood. This chain connects TRBV28 to TRBJ1-2, with D perhaps matching TRBD1 (5 bases). The receptor comes from a woman younger than 35 in good health. This CDR3 is CASRRVGAWGYTF. For the CDR3, the DNA is TGTGCCAGCAGGCGCGTTGGGGCCTGGGGCTACACCTTC.